This is a list of T cell receptor beta chains from one sample in a study of T cell responses to AZD1222 COVID-19 vaccine. TCRdb's table, derived via immunoSEQ multiplex PCR, lists solely in-frame clones and lacks some. This sample carries 140,000 or so clones, approximately 90% of them seen once, and the ten largest clones take about 3.4%. Material: peripheral blood, obtained 28 days after the second AZD1222 dose. The receptors were sampled from an adult who received the AZD1222 COVID-19 vaccine. CDR3s include the opening cysteine and the closing phenylalanine or tryptophan. D genes are given only for firm matches. Clone size appears in some rows only: once, few, many, or a class for an expanded clone.

>TRBJ1-2|NA|NA|TRBV4-3|15
TGCGCCAGCAGCCTCACCCTCGCCAGGGGCTATGGCTACACCTTC
CASSLTLARGYGYTF
>TRBJ1-4|NA|NA|TRBV28|15
TGTGCCAGCACCGAACGCCAGGGCTTGTTGTTGGAACTGTTTTTT
CASTERQGLLLELFF
>TRBJ1-2|NA|TRBD1|TRBV9|14
TGTGCCAGCAGCGTAGCTGGACAGGACTATGGCTACACCTTC
CASSVAGQDYGYTF
>TRBJ1-2|NA|NA|TRBV2|11
TGTGCCAGCAGTGAAGAGATGGGCTACACCTTC
CASSEEMGYTF
>TRBJ2-1|NA|TRBD2|TRBV10-3|15
TGTGCCGCGAGGGAAGGAGCGGGGGGCCCCAATGAGCAGTTCTTC
CAAREGAGGPNEQFF
>TRBJ2-7|NA|TRBD2|TRBV18|16
TGTGCCAGCTCACCAATGAATAGCGGGGCATCCTACGAGCAGTACTTC
CASSPMNSGASYEQYF
>TRBJ2-7|few|TRBD2|TRBV7-2|15
TGTGCCAGCAGCTTAGGAGCTAGCGGGGGGCGCGAGCAGTACTTC
CASSLGASGGREQYF
>TRBJ1-1|NA|NA|TRBV7-2|13
TGTGCCAGCAGCTTTGGGGGGGCATCTGAAGCTTTCTTT
CASSFGGASEAFF
>TRBJ2-3|NA|NA|TRBV4-3|16
TGCGCCAGCAGCCAAGAAGCTGCAGGTGGCCCAGATACGCAGTATTTT
CASSQEAAGGPDTQYF
>TRBJ1-4|NA|NA|TRBV4-2|16
TGTGCCAGCAGCAACTGGGGGGGCTCCCAGAAGGAAAAACTGTTTTTT
CASSNWGGSQKEKLFF
>TRBJ2-3|few|TRBD2|TRBV13|17
TGTGCCAGCAGCTTAGGCCTTGGCGGGGGGGCCCCAGATACGCAGTATTTT
CASSLGLGGGAPDTQYF
>TRBJ1-2|NA|NA|TRBV7-2|15
TGTGCCAGCAGCAGGGGGGCGGAAGGAGGTAGAAGCTACACCTTC
CASSRGAEGGRSYTF
>TRBJ1-2|NA|NA|TRBV28|18
TGTGCCAGCAGTCCCCAGTGGGGACGGACACAGTCTCCGTATGGCTACACCTTC
CASSPQWGRTQSPYGYTF
>TRBJ1-3|NA|NA|TRBV14|15
TGTGCCAGCAGCCCTGGGGTAATTTCTGGAAACACCATATATTTT
CASSPGVISGNTIYF